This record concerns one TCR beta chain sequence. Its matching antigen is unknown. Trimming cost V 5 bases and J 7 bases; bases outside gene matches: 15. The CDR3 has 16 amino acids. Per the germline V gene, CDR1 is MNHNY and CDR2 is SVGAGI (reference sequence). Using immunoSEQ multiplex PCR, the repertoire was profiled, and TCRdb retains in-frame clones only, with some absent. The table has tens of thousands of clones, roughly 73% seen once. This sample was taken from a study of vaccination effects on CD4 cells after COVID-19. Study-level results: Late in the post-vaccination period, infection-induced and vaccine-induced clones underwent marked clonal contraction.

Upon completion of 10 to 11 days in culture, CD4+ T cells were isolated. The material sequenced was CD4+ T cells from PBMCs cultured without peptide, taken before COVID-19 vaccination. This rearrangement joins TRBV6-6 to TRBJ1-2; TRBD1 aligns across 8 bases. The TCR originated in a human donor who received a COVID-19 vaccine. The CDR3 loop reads CASSRRQGSVAAGYTF. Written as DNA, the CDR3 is TGTGCCAGCAGTCGACGACAGGGGTCTGTTGCAGCTGGCTACACCTTC.